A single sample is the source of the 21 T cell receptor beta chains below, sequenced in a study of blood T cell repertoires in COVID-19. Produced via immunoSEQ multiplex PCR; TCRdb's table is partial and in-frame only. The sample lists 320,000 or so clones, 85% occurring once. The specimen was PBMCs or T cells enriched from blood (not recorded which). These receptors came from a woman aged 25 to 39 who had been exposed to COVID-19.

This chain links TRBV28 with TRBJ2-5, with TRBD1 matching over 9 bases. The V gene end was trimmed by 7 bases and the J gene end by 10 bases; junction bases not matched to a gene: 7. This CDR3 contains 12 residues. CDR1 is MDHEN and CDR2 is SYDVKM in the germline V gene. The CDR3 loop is CASTSTGGGQYF. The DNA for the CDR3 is TGTGCCAGCACCAGTACAGGGGGCGGCCAGTACTTC.

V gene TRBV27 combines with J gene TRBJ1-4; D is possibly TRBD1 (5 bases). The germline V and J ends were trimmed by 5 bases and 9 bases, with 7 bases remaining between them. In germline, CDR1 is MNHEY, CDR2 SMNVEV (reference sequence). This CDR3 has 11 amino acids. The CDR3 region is CASSTGKKLFF. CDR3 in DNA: TGTGCCAGCAGTACAGGAAAAAAACTGTTTTTT.

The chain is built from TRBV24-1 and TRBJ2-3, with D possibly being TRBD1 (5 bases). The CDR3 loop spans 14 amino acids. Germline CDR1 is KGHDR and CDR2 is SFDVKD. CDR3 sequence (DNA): TGTGCGGCTCAGCCTGGGGCATCCACAGATACGCAGTATTTT. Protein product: CAAQPGASTDTQYF.

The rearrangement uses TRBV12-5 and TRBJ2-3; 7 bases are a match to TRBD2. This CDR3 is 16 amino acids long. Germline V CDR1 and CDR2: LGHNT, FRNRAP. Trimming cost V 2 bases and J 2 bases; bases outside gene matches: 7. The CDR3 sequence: CASGLYGEGITDTQYF. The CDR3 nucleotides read TGTGCTAGTGGTTTGTATGGGGAGGGGATCACAGATACGCAGTATTTT.

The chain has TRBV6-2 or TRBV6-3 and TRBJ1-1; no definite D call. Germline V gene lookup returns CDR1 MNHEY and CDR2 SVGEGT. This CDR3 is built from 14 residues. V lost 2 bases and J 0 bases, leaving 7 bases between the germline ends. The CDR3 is CASSYRELNTEAFF. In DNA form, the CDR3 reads TGTGCCAGCAGTTACCGAGAATTGAACACTGAAGCTTTCTTT.

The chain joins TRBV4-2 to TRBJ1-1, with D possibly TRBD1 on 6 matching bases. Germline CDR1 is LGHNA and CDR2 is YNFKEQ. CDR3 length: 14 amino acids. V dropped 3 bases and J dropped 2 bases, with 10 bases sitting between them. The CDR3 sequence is CASSHRDKNTEAFF. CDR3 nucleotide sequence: TGTGCCAGCAGCCACCGGGACAAAAACACTGAAGCTTTCTTT.

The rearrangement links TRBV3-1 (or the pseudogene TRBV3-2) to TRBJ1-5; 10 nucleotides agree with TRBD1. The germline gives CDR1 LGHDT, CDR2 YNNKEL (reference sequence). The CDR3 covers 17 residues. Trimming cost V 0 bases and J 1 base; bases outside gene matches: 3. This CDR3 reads CASSQDRTGGSNQPQHF. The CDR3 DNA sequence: TGTGCCAGCAGCCAAGATCGGACAGGGGGGAGCAATCAGCCCCAGCATTTT.

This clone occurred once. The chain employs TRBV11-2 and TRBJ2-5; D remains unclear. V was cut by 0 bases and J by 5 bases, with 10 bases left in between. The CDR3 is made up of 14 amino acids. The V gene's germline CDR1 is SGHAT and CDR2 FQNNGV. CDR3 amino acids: CASSLDPSRETQYF. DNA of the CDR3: TGTGCCAGCAGCTTAGATCCGAGCAGGGAGACCCAGTACTTC.

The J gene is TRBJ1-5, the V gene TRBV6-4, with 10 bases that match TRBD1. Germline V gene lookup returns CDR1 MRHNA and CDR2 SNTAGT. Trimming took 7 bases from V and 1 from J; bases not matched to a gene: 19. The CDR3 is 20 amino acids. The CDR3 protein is CASTPTKLRDRGWSNQPQHF. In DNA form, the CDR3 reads TGTGCCAGCACCCCTACGAAGTTACGGGACAGGGGATGGAGCAATCAGCCCCAGCATTTT.

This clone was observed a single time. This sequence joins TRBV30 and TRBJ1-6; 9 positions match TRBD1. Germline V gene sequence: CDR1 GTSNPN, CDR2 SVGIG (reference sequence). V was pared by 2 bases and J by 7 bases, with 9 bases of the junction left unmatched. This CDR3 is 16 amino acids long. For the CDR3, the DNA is TGTGCCTGGAGTCCCCCTCTGACAGGGGGGAATTCACCCCTCCACTTT. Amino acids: CAWSPPLTGGNSPLHF.

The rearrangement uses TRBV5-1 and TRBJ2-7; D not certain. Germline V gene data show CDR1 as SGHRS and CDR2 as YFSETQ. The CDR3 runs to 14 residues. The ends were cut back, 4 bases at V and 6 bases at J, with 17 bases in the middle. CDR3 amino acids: CASSPPLGSREQYF. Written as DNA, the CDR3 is TGCGCCAGCAGCCCCCCCCTAGGTAGCCGCGAGCAGTACTTC.

CDR3 region: CASSSPGGGYNSPLHF. The CDR3 nucleotides are TGTGCCAGCAGTTCACCCGGGGGGGGTTATAATTCACCCCTCCACTTT. The J gene is TRBJ1-6, the V gene TRBV28; TRBD1 is a possible D gene (5 bases). Trimming stripped 4 bases from V and 4 bases from J, with 14 bases between. In germline, CDR1 is MDHEN, CDR2 SYDVKM. CDR3 length equals 16 residues.

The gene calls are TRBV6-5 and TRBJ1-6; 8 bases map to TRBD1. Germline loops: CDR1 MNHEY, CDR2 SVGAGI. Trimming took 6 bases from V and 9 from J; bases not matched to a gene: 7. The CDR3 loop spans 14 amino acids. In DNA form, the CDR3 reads TGTGCCAGCAGAGACAGGGGATCTGGTTCACCCCTCCACTTT. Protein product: CASRDRGSGSPLHF.

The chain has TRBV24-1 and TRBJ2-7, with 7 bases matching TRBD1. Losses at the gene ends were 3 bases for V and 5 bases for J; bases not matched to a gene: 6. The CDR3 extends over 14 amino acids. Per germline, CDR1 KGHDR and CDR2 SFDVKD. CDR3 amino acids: CATSDPDRENEQYF. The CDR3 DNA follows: TGTGCCACCAGTGATCCTGACAGGGAAAACGAGCAGTACTTC.

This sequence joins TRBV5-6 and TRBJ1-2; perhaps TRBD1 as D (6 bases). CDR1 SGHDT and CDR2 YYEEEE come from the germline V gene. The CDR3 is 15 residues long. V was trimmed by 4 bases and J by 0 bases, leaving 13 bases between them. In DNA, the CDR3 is TGTGCCAGCAGCCAATTACAGGGCCCTAACTATGGCTACACCTTC. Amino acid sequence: CASSQLQGPNYGYTF.

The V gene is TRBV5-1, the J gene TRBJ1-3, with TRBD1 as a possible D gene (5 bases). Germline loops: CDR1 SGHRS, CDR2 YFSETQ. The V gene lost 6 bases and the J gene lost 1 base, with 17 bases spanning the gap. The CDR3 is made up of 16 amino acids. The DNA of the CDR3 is TGCGCCAGCACCACGGGGGTCGGGGGATCTGGAAACACCATATATTTT. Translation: CASTTGVGGSGNTIYF.

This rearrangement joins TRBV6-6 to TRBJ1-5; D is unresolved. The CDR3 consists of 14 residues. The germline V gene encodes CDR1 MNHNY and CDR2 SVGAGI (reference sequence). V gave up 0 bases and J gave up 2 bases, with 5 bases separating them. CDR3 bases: TGTGCCAGCAGTTACTCCCGTGGCAATCAGCCCCAGCATTTT. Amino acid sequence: CASSYSRGNQPQHF.

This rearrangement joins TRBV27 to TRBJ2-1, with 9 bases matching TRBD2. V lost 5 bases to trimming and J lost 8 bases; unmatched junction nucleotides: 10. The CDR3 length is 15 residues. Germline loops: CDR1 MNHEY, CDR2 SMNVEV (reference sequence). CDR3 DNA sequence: TGTGCCAGCAGTCCCCCTAGTAGCGGGAGCTATGAGCAGTTCTTC. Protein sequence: CASSPPSSGSYEQFF.

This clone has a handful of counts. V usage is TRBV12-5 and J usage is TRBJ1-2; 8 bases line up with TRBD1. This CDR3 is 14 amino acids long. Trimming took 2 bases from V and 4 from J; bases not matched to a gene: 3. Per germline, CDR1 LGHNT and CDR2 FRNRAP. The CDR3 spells CASGLQTGGYGYTF. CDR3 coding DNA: TGTGCTAGTGGTTTGCAAACAGGGGGCTATGGCTACACCTTC.

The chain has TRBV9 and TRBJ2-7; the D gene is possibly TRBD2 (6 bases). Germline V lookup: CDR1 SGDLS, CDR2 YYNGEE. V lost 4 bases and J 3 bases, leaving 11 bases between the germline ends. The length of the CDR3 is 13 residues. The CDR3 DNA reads TGTGCCAGCAGCCCTGGGGGGAACTACGAGCAGTACTTC. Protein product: CASSPGGNYEQYF.

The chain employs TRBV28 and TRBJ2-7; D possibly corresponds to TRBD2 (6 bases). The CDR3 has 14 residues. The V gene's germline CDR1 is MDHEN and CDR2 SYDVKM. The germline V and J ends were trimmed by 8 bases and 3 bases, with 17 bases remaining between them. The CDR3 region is CASEKGPGVYEQYF. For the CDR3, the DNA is TGTGCCAGCGAGAAGGGACCGGGGGTCTACGAGCAGTACTTC.